The TCR beta chain under discussion was sequenced for a study of blood T cell repertoires in COVID-19 (dated by TCRdb to about 2020). The study in broad terms: Collaborator samples came from the United States, Italy and Spain and covered acute and convalescent phases of COVID-19. The material from the prospective study consisted of cDNA or gDNA derived from T cells, B-cell-depleted T cells, or PBMCs. Subjects who had been exposed to COVID-19, were actively infected with it, or had recovered from it provided the deeply sampled blood TCRbeta repertoires that made up the dataset. The repertoires were released in a freely available public database meant as a resource for research on the immune response to SARS-CoV-2. The samples were drawn from two sources: the first 160 participants of the ongoing ImmuneRACE study, and over 950 subjects contributed by 6 global collaborators. Sample metadata almost always included a de-identified subject ID, COVID-19 status, age in years and sex. Where available, HLA class I and class II types were obtained from metadata supplied by the sample provider rather than from assay-based typing. Here is what the overall study found, with its caveats: Clinical and demographic metadata were provided uncurated, with the amount varying by source and participant.

Whole blood was collected in K2EDTA tubes by collaborating institutions according to the institutions' own protocols. For TCRbeta analysis, collaborators shipped samples in one of three forms: frozen whole blood, isolated PBMCs, or DNA extracted from either of those sample types. The immunoSEQ Assay, a bias-controlled multiplex PCR, was used to amplify TCRbeta CDR3 regions from genomic DNA. As for the authors' bioinformatics: The number of nucleated cells in each sample was estimated by amplification of reference gene primers within the assay. Sequence reads were collapsed and filtered to measure the absolute abundance of every unique TCRbeta CDR3 rearrangement. Productive Simpson clonality was computed per sample as the square root of Simpson's diversity index over productive rearrangements. TCRdb provides this immuneACCESS table in a form limited to in-frame rearrangements. Some clones are lacking; in checked studies, under half of them reflect an unresolved V gene, and why the rest are absent is not known. V, J and clone size derive from that table, while D and trimming were established from the DNA sequence. Here the sample has about 270,000 clones; about 89% occur a single time. 8.5% to 9% of the sample rests with the top ten.

Concerning this clone: There is no known antigen for this receptor. No much larger clonotype is one base removed from it; base qualities were not supplied.

From cysteine to phenylalanine, the CDR3 is 13 amino acids long. Kept here is only the CDR3 DNA, which spans 39 bases and is read in frame from base 1. Taken from the germline V gene (reference sequence), the CDR1 and CDR2 loops are SEHNR and FQNEAQ. V is reduced by 2 bases and J by 8 bases, leaving a spacing of 12 bases between them. Sequencing was performed on peripheral blood. The receptor's source is a man between 40 and 49 years old with active or convalescent COVID-19. The chain joins TRBV7-9 to TRBJ1-2; the D gene is not confidently resolved. This receptor has the CDR3 CASSLLSGIGYTF. The DNA sequence is given as TGTGCCAGCAGCTTACTGTCCGGGATCGGCTACACCTTC.